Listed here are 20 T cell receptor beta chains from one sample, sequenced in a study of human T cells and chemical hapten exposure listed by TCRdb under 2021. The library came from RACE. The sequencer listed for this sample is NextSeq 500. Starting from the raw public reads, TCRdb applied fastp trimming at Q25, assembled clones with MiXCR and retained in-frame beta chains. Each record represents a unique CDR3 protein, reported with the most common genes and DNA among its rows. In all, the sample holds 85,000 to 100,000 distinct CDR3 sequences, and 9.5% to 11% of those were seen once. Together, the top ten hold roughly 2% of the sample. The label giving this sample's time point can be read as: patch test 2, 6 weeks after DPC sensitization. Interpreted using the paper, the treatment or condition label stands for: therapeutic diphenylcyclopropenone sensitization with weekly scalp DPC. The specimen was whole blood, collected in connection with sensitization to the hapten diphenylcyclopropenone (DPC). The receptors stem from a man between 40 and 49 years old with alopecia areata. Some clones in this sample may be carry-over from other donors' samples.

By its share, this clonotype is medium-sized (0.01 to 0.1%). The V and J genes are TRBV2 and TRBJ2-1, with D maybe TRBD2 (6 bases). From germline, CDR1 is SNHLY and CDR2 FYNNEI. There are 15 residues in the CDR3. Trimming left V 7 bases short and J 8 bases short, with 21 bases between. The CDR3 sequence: CASTGGTGPDDEQFF. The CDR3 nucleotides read TGTGCCAGCACCGGCGGGACTGGCCCTGACGATGAGCAGTTCTTC.

This chain's CDR3 is CAITTTSANEQFF. As DNA, the CDR3 is TGTGCCATCACCACGACTAGCGCAAATGAGCAGTTCTTC. The chain uses TRBV10-3 and TRBJ2-1; 8 nucleotides align to TRBD2. CDR1 and CDR2 from the germline V gene are ENHRY and SYGVKD. The CDR3 spans 13 residues. The junction had 6 bases not matched to a gene; V was cut back by 7 bases and J by 7 bases.

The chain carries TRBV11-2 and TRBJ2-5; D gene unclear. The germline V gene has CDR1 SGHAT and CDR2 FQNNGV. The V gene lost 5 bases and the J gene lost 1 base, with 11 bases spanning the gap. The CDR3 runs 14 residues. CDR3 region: CASSRDSTQETQYF. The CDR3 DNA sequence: TGTGCCAGCAGCCGTGACTCCACCCAAGAGACCCAGTACTTC.

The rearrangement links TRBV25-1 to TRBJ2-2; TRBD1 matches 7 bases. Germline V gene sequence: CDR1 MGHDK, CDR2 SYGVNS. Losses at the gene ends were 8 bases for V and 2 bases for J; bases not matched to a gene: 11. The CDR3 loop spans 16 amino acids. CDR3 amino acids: CASSRETGRNTGELFF. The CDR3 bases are TGTGCCAGCTCTAGAGAGACAGGGCGCAACACCGGGGAGCTGTTTTTT.

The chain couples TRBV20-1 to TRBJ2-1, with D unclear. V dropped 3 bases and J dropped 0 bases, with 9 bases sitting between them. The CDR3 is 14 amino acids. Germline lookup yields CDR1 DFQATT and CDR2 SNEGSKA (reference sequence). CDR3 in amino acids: CSARGESSYNEQFF. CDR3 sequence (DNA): TGCAGTGCTAGGGGTGAAAGCTCCTACAATGAGCAGTTCTTC.

The CDR3, as DNA: TGTGCCAGCAGTTTCCGACAGCGGGCCCAAGAGACCCAGTACTTC. Translation gives CASSFRQRAQETQYF. The chain is built from TRBV7-6 and TRBJ2-5, with D perhaps TRBD2 (6 bases). The CDR3 totals 15 residues. The ends were cut back, 6 bases at V and 1 base at J, with 15 bases in the middle. Looked up from germline, CDR1 is SGHVS and CDR2 is FNYEAQ.

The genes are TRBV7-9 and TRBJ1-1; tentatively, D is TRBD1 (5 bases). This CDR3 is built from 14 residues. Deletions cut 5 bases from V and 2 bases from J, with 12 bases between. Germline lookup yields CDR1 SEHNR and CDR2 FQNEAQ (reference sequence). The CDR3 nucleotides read TGTGCCAGCAGCGTACAGGACGGTAACACTGAAGCTTTCTTT. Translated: CASSVQDGNTEAFF.

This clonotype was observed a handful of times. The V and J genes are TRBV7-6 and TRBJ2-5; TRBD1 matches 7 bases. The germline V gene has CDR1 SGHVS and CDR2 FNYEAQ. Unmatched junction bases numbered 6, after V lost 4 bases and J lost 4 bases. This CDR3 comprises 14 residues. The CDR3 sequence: CASSYQTGPETQYF. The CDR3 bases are TGTGCCAGCAGCTATCAGACAGGGCCAGAGACCCAGTACTTC.

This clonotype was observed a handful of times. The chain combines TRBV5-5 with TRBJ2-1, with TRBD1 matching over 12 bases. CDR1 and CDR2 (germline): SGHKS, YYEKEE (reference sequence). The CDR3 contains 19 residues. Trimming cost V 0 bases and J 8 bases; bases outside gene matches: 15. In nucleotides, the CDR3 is TGTGCCAGCAGCTTGGGGGACAGGGGGCGCTTAGTACCGGAATATGAGCAGTTCTTC. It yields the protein CASSLGDRGRLVPEYEQFF.

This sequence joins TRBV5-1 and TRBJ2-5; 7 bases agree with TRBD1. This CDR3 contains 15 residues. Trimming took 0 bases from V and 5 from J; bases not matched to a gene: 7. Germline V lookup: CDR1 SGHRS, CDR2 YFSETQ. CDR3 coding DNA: TGCGCCAGCAGCTTGGTGGGCACAGGGGTTGAGACCCAGTACTTC. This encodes CASSLVGTGVETQYF.

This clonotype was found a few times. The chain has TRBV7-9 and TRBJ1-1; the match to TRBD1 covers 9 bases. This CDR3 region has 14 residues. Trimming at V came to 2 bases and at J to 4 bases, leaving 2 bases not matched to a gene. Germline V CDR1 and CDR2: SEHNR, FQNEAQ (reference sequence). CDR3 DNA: TGTGCCAGCAGCTTAAGACAGGGGGGCACTGAAGCTTTCTTT. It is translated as CASSLRQGGTEAFF.

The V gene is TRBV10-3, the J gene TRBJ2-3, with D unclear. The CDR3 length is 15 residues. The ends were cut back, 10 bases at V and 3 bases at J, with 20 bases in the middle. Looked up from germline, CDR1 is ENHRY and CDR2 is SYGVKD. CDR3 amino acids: CANPIEKSQTDTQYF. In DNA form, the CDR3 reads TGTGCCAACCCAATCGAGAAGTCCCAAACAGATACGCAGTATTTT.

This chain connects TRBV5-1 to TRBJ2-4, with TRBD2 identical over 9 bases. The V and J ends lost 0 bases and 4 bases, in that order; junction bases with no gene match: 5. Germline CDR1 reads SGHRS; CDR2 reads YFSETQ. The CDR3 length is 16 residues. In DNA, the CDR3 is TGCGCCAGCAGCTTGGAGGCTAGCGGGATTAAAAACATTCAGTACTTC. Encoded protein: CASSLEASGIKNIQYF.

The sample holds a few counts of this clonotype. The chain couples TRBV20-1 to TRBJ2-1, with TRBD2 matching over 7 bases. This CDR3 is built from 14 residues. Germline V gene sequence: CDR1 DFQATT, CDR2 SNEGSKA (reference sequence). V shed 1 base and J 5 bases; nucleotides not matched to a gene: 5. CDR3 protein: CSARGGGRHNEQFF. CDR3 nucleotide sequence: TGCAGTGCTAGAGGGGGCGGGAGACACAATGAGCAGTTCTTC.

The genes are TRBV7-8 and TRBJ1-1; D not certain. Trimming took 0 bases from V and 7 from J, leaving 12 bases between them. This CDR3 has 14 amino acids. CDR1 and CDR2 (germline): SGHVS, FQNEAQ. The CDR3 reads CASSLALHKREAFF. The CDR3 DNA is TGTGCCAGCAGCTTAGCGCTCCATAAACGTGAAGCTTTCTTT.

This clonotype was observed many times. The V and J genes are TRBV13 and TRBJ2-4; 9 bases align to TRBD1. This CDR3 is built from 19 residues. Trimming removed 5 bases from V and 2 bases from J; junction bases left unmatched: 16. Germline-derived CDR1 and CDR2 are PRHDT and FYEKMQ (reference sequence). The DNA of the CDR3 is TGTGCCAGCAGCCAAAATTACAGGGGGCCCACCGAATCCAAAAACATTCAGTACTTC. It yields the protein CASSQNYRGPTESKNIQYF.

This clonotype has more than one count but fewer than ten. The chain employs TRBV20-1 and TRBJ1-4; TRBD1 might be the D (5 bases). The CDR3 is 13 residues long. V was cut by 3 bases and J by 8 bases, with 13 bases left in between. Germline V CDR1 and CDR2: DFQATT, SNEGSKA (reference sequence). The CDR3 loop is CSARGGHYEKLFF. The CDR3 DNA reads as TGCAGTGCTAGGGGGGGTCATTACGAAAAACTGTTTTTT.

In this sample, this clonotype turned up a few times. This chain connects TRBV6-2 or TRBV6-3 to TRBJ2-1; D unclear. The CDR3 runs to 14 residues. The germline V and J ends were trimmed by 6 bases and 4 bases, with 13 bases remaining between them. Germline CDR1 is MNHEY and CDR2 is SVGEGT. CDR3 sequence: CASSPLIQYNEQFF. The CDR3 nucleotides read TGTGCCAGCAGCCCATTAATCCAGTACAATGAGCAGTTCTTC.

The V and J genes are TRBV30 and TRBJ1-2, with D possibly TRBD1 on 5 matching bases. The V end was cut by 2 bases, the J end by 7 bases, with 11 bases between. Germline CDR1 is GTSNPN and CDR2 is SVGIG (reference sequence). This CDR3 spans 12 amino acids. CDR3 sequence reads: CAWSRQGPGYTF. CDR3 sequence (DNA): TGTGCCTGGAGTCGGCAGGGACCTGGCTACACCTTC.

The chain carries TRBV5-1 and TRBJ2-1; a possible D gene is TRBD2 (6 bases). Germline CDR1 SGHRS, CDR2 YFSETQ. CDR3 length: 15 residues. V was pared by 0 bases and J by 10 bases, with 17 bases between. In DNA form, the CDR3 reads TGCGCCAGCAGCTTGGCCCCAGCGGGCGAAGCGGAGCAGTTCTTC. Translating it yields CASSLAPAGEAEQFF.